The clone carrying this T cell receptor (beta chain) was picked up many times. This sample is part of a study of T-cell memory formation after mild COVID-19. The germline V and J ends were trimmed by 7 bases and 6 bases, with 9 bases remaining between them. CDR3 length: 11 residues. TCRdb called the 5' RACE reads again in MiXCR, with one record for every CDR3 protein. Of around 300,000 distinct CDR3 sequences in the sample, approximately 13% are singletons; the top ten hold about 20%. Sequenced: PBMCs or a T cell subset sorted from them (not recorded which). This clonotype was sampled from a man in his late teens or twenties who had mild COVID-19 (a few samples of this study predate the infection). Cell type and time point are not known. The genes are TRBV12-3 or TRBV12-4 and TRBJ1-1; D ambiguous. CDR3 loop: CASTLAPEAFF. The CDR3 DNA is TGTGCCAGCACCCTGGCGCCTGAAGCTTTCTTT.